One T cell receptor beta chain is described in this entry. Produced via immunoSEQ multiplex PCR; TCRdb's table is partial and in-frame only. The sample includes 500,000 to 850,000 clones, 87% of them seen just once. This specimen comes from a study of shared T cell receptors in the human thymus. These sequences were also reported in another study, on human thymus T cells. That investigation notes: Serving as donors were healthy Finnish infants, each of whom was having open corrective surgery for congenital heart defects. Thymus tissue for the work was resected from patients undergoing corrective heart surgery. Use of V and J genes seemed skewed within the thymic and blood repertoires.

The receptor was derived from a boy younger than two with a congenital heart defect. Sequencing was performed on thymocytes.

The CDR3 DNA reads TGCAGCGTCCGCAGTAATGGCTACACCTTC. Its protein product is CSVRSNGYTF. V and J are TRBV29-1 and TRBJ1-2; D gene ambiguous. The ends were cut back, 6 bases at V and 6 bases at J, with 8 bases in the middle. Per germline, CDR1 SQVTM and CDR2 ANQGSEA. The CDR3 spans 10 residues. Filled out from reference TRBV29-1 and TRBJ1-2, the complete variable domain reads SAVISQKPSRDICQRGTSLTIQCQVDSQVTMMFWYRQQPGQSLTLIATANQGSEATYESGFVIDKFPISRPNLTFSTLTVSNMSPEDSSIYLCSVRSNGYTFGSGTRLTVV.